One and the same sample provided the 27 T cell receptor beta chains below, sequenced in a study of graft-versus-host responses after intestinal transplantation. These TCRs are of unknown antigen specificity. Using immunoSEQ multiplex PCR, the repertoire was profiled, and TCRdb retains in-frame clones only, with some absent. The repertoire has about 88,000 clones, about 91% of them found once; the top ten carry approximately 0.33%. Sequencing was performed on unstimulated CD4+ T cells sorted from spleen or lymph node cells, taken before transplant. The source of these receptors is a human donor who was the organ donor for an intestinal transplant.

The CDR3, as DNA: TGCGCCAGCAGCGTGGGACAGGGGAGCGAAAAACTGTTTTTT. Translating it yields CASSVGQGSEKLFF. The V gene is TRBV5-1, the J gene TRBJ1-4; 10 nucleotides line up with TRBD1. The CDR3 covers 14 residues. CDR1 is SGHRS and CDR2 is YFSETQ in the germline V gene. The trim removed 4 bases at V and 8 bases at J, leaving 5 bases unmatched.

This rearrangement joins TRBV7-6 to TRBJ2-3, with 7 nucleotides matching TRBD2. The CDR3 is made up of 15 amino acids. Germline trimming cut 0 bases from V and 7 bases from J; bases unmatched to any gene: 7. Germline values: CDR1 SGHVS, CDR2 FNYEAQ. CDR3 residues: CASSLAGGPGNTQYF. Here the CDR3 DNA reads TGTGCCAGCAGCTTAGCGGGAGGGCCGGGAAATACGCAGTATTTT.

The CDR3 sequence: CASSYAPGTGSTIYF. CDR3 bases: TGTGCCAGCAGTTACGCCCCGGGGACAGGGTCCACCATATATTTT. This chain joins TRBV6-6 and TRBJ1-3, with 9 bases aligning to TRBD1. Germline values: CDR1 MNHNY, CDR2 SVGAGI (reference sequence). With V trimmed by 2 bases and J by 9 bases, 8 bases remained unmatched. This CDR3 spans 15 amino acids.

This clone has only one observation. The rearrangement links TRBV4-1 to TRBJ1-2; possibly TRBD1 for D (6 bases). The CDR3 length is 16 residues. V was shortened by 4 bases and J by 4 bases, with 19 bases between the two germline ends. CDR1 is MGHRA and CDR2 is YSYEKL in the germline V gene. The CDR3 DNA follows: TGCGCCAGCAGCCCCCTGACAGGACGAAATTTCTATGGCTACACCTTC. It is translated as CASSPLTGRNFYGYTF.

This rearrangement joins TRBV27 to TRBJ2-5; TRBD2 agrees at 12 bases. The V segment lost 6 bases and the J segment 3 bases; nucleotides outside the gene matches: 5. Germline CDR1 MNHEY, CDR2 SMNVEV (reference sequence). CDR3 length: 15 amino acids. CDR3 coding DNA: TGTGCCAGCAGAGGACTAGCGGGACTAGAAGAGACCCAGTACTTC. It translates to CASRGLAGLEETQYF.

The J gene is TRBJ2-7, the V gene TRBV29-1, with 9 positions matching TRBD1. The germline V gene has CDR1 SQVTM and CDR2 ANQGSEA. J was trimmed by 2 bases and V by 6 bases; bases with no gene match: 11. The CDR3 covers 15 residues. The chain's CDR3 is CSVTMAGQGTYEQYF. For the CDR3, the DNA is TGCAGCGTCACAATGGCAGGACAGGGGACCTACGAGCAGTACTTC.

J is TRBJ2-5 and V is TRBV6-1; 15 bases map to TRBD2. V gave up 1 base and J gave up 4 bases; unmatched junction bases: 4. Germline-derived CDR1 and CDR2 are MNHNS and SASEGT. This CDR3 spans 17 amino acids. The DNA of the CDR3 is TGTGCCAGCAGTGAAGTTTTGGGACTAGCGGGGGGAGAGACCCAGTACTTC. This encodes CASSEVLGLAGGETQYF.

This chain joins TRBV10-3 and TRBJ2-7; D might be TRBD1 (6 bases). This CDR3 spans 16 amino acids. CDR1 is ENHRY, CDR2 SYGVKD, per germline. Trimming pared 6 bases from V and 1 base from J, leaving 19 bases between. The CDR3 sequence: CAISKDTGIFSYEQYF. CDR3 nucleotide sequence: TGTGCCATCAGCAAAGATACAGGGATCTTTTCCTACGAGCAGTACTTC.

The J gene is TRBJ1-1, the V gene TRBV10-2; D is ambiguous. The ends were cut back, 7 bases at V and 2 bases at J, with 11 bases in the middle. Germline CDR1 WSHSY, CDR2 SAAADI. The CDR3 spans 13 residues. CDR3 in DNA: TGCGCCAGCATTAACAGCCTAAACACTGAAGCTTTCTTT. Translating gives CASINSLNTEAFF.

J is TRBJ1-3 and V is TRBV27; D may be TRBD1 (5 bases). V was pared by 6 bases and J by 1 base, with 19 bases between. CDR3 length: 17 amino acids. Germline assignment: CDR1 MNHEY and CDR2 SMNVEV (reference sequence). In nucleotides, the CDR3 is TGTGCCAGCAGCCAAACGATGGGAAGGGGTTCTGGAAACACCATATATTTT. Protein product: CASSQTMGRGSGNTIYF.

This clone was observed a handful of times. The chain uses TRBV30 and TRBJ1-1; D might be TRBD1 (5 bases). The V gene lost 3 bases and the J gene lost 4 bases, with 18 bases spanning the gap. Germline-derived CDR1 and CDR2 are GTSNPN and SVGIG (reference sequence). CDR3 length: 15 amino acids. CDR3: CAWSEGKRRGTEAFF. For the CDR3, the DNA is TGTGCCTGGAGCGAGGGGAAACGGAGGGGCACTGAAGCTTTCTTT. Full variable domain (remainder filled in from reference TRBV30 and TRBJ1-1): SQTIHQWPATLVQPVGSPLSLECTVEGTSNPNLYWYRQAAGRGLQLLFYSVGIGQISSEVPQNLSASRPQDRQFILSSKKLLLSDSGFYLCAWSEGKRRGTEAFFGQGTRLTVV.

J is TRBJ1-2 and V is TRBV7-9, with 11 nucleotides matching TRBD1. Trimming took 5 bases from V and 8 from J; bases not matched to a gene: 10. The CDR3 runs 15 residues. In germline, CDR1 is SEHNR, CDR2 FQNEAQ (reference sequence). The CDR3 region is CASSGRTGGTRGYTF. The CDR3 bases are TGTGCCAGCAGCGGTAGGACAGGGGGCACGAGAGGCTACACCTTC.

This clone was observed a few times. This chain connects TRBV25-1 to TRBJ2-7; maybe TRBD1 (5 bases). The CDR3 totals 14 residues. Germline values: CDR1 MGHDK, CDR2 SYGVNS. V was pared by 6 bases and J by 0 bases, with 12 bases between. The chain's CDR3 is CASSRQGFSYEQYF. CDR3 nucleotide sequence: TGTGCCAGCAGCAGGCAGGGTTTCTCCTACGAGCAGTACTTC.

The chain recombines TRBV2 with TRBJ2-2, with TRBD2 matching 16 bases. The CDR3 covers 17 residues. V lost 6 bases, J lost 6 bases, and 7 bases stayed unmatched. The germline V gene has CDR1 SNHLY and CDR2 FYNNEI. As DNA, the CDR3 is TGTGCCAGCAGCCCGGGACTAGCGGGGGGGCCTCCCGGGGAGCTGTTTTTT. Translated: CASSPGLAGGPPGELFF. Complete variable domain (other parts from reference TRBV2 and TRBJ2-2): EPEVTQTPSHQVTQMGQEVILRCVPISNHLYFYWYRQILGQKVEFLVSFYNNEISEKSEIFDDQFSVERPDGSNFTLKIRSTKLEDSAMYFCASSPGLAGGPPGELFFGEGSRLTVL.

This chain joins TRBV2 and TRBJ2-2, with D possibly matching TRBD2 (5 bases). Germline V lookup: CDR1 SNHLY, CDR2 FYNNEI. With 9 bases removed from V and 3 bases from J, the gap between germline ends came to 14 bases. The CDR3 length is 14 residues. CDR3: CASCGGTYTGELFF. The CDR3 bases are TGTGCCAGTTGTGGAGGCACTTACACCGGGGAGCTGTTTTTT.

This chain joins TRBV7-7 and TRBJ1-3, with D uncertain. The assigned J gene may be wrong: the sequence end matches TRBJ2-2 better. The germline V gene encodes CDR1 SSHAT and CDR2 FNYEAQ (reference sequence). The CDR3 extends over 17 amino acids. This chain's CDR3 is CASSPTQGGTRGRELFF. The CDR3 region has the DNA TGTGCCAGCAGCCCAACCCAAGGTGGAACACGAGGACGGGAGCTGTTTTTT.

This chain links TRBV29-1 with TRBJ2-5; maybe TRBD1 (5 bases). The V end was cut by 3 bases, the J end by 0 bases, with 11 bases between. Germline V gives CDR1 SQVTM, CDR2 ANQGSEA. CDR3 size: 14 residues. CDR3 protein: CSVDLLGDQETQYF. The CDR3, as DNA: TGCAGCGTTGATTTGCTAGGGGACCAAGAGACCCAGTACTTC.

V gene TRBV28 combines with J gene TRBJ1-2; no definite D call. The CDR3 contains 13 residues. Trimming shortened V by 7 bases and J by 4 bases, and 13 bases separated the two germline ends. Germline V CDR1 and CDR2: MDHEN, SYDVKM. For the CDR3, the DNA is TGTGCCAGCACTGTCGGGTCTGGCTATGGCTACACCTTC. Protein: CASTVGSGYGYTF.

V is TRBV19 and J is TRBJ1-1, with D possibly being TRBD1 (5 bases). The CDR3 covers 12 residues. The germline V and J ends were trimmed by 1 base and 6 bases, with 6 bases remaining between them. Germline V gene data show CDR1 as LNHDA and CDR2 as SQIVND (reference sequence). Written as DNA, the CDR3 is TGTGCCAGTAGTATAGGGGGCTCTGAAGCTTTCTTT. It codes for CASSIGGSEAFF.

The chain uses TRBV10-3 and TRBJ1-2; the match to TRBD1 covers 11 bases. The CDR3 is 14 residues long. Germline loops: CDR1 ENHRY, CDR2 SYGVKD. Trimming removed 4 bases from V and 2 bases from J; junction bases left unmatched: 0. CDR3 amino acids: CAISGTGGNYGYTF. The CDR3 DNA sequence: TGTGCCATCAGTGGGACAGGGGGCAACTATGGCTACACCTTC.

V usage is TRBV28 and J usage is TRBJ1-1; D unclear. There are 13 residues in the CDR3. The V end was cut by 3 bases, the J end by 4 bases, with 9 bases between. Germline V gene sequence: CDR1 MDHEN, CDR2 SYDVKM. This CDR3 reads CASSFSGSTEAFF. The CDR3 region has the DNA TGTGCCAGCAGTTTTTCCGGGAGCACTGAAGCTTTCTTT.

V and J are TRBV6-5 and TRBJ2-5; D is undetermined. The V and J ends lost 6 bases and 2 bases respectively, with 10 bases between them. This CDR3 has 13 residues. Germline CDR1 MNHEY, CDR2 SVGAGI. The CDR3 loop reads CASSPPGQETQYF. For the CDR3, the DNA is TGTGCCAGCAGCCCCCCGGGTCAAGAGACCCAGTACTTC.

This clone was seen just once. At the DNA level, this CDR3 is encoded by other sequences in the same sample as well. The chain combines TRBV6-5 with TRBJ1-1, with a weak D call TRBD1 (5 bases). Germline V gene lookup returns CDR1 MNHEY and CDR2 SVGAGI. This CDR3 contains 13 residues. Trimming took 3 bases from V and 2 from J, leaving 7 bases between them. The CDR3: CASSYRGNTEAFF. The DNA for the CDR3 is TGTGCCAGCAGTTATAGGGGAAACACTGAAGCTTTCTTT.

This sequence joins TRBV18 and TRBJ2-2; D gene unclear. The CDR3 covers 13 residues. From germline, CDR1 is KGHSH and CDR2 LQKENI. V was pared by 6 bases and J by 7 bases, with 12 bases between. The CDR3 nucleotides are TGTGCCAGCTCCCAAATCCCGGGCGGGGAGCTGTTTTTT. Its translation: CASSQIPGGELFF.

The chain employs TRBV6-1 and TRBJ2-7, with 9 bases identical to TRBD1. The CDR3 covers 12 residues. Germline-derived CDR1 and CDR2 are MNHNS and SASEGT. V shed 6 bases and J 7 bases; nucleotides not matched to a gene: 4. CDR3: CASRGQGGEQYF. The CDR3 bases are TGTGCCAGCAGGGGACAGGGTGGGGAGCAGTACTTC.

This chain connects TRBV11-2 to TRBJ1-2; D ambiguous. This CDR3 contains 12 residues. Trimming shortened V by 0 bases and J by 6 bases, and 5 bases separated the two germline ends. Germline CDR1 reads SGHAT; CDR2 reads FQNNGV. For the CDR3, the DNA is TGTGCCAGCAGCTTAGAGGAGAATGGCTACACCTTC. Amino acid sequence: CASSLEENGYTF.

The V call is TRBV11-3, the J call TRBJ1-2; D not resolved. V lost 0 bases to trimming and J lost 3 bases, with 11 bases between them. The CDR3 is 15 amino acids. The germline V gene encodes CDR1 SGHNT and CDR2 YENEEA. The CDR3 DNA follows: TGTGCCAGCAGCTTAGAGTCAGACGGGGACTATGGCTACACCTTC. Its protein product is CASSLESDGDYGYTF.